The rows below give T cell receptor beta chains drawn from one sample of a study of breast tumors, draining lymph nodes, adjacent tissues. Via MiXCR, TCRdb re-called the multiplex PCR reads, giving one row per CDR3 protein. The profile shows about 230,000 distinct CDR3 sequences, 32% of them singletons. Sequenced material: axillary lymph node tissue. The receptors come from a female donor with breast cancer. Some clones in this sample may be carry-over from other donors' samples. Each CDR3 is given with its conserved first and last residue. D genes are given only for firm matches. Rows may omit the clone size; those that give it use once, few, many or a size class.

V gene: TRBV28
D gene: .
J gene: TRBJ2-7
clone size: many
CDR3 DNA: TGTGCCAGCACCGAGGGGACGCTTACCTACGAGCAGTACTTC
CDR3 protein: CASTEGTLTYEQYF

V gene: TRBV19
D gene: .
J gene: TRBJ2-5
clone size: .
CDR3 DNA: TGTGCCAGTAGCAACGGCAGGCGGGGGCTAGGAGAGACCCAGTACTTC
CDR3 protein: CASSNGRRGLGETQYF

V gene: TRBV5-5
D gene: .
J gene: TRBJ2-1
clone size: many
CDR3 DNA: TGTGCCAGCAGCTTGGTTAGGGGGTCGGGATACAATGAGCAGTTCTTC
CDR3 protein: CASSLVRGSGYNEQFF

V gene: TRBV30
D gene: .
J gene: TRBJ1-4
clone size: many
CDR3 DNA: TGTGCCTGGAGTCCCGGATTGGAAAAACTGTTTTTT
CDR3 protein: CAWSPGLEKLFF

V gene: TRBV10-3
D gene: TRBD2
J gene: TRBJ2-2
clone size: .
CDR3 DNA: TGTGCCATCAGTGAGACTCTAGCGGGAGACAACACCGGGGAGCTGTTTTTT
CDR3 protein: CAISETLAGDNTGELFF

V gene: TRBV20-1
D gene: .
J gene: TRBJ1-2
clone size: many
CDR3 DNA: TGCAGTGCTAGTCCTACAGATAACTATGGCTACACCTTC
CDR3 protein: CSASPTDNYGYTF

V gene: TRBV6-5
D gene: .
J gene: TRBJ2-7
clone size: .
CDR3 DNA: TGTGCCAGCAGTCACTCGAAAACCCTAGCTTCTGGGGAGCAGTACTTC
CDR3 protein: CASSHSKTLASGEQYF

V gene: TRBV12-3/TRBV12-4
D gene: .
J gene: TRBJ1-5
clone size: .
CDR3 DNA: TGTGCCAGCAGGGGCGACAGCAACAATCAGCCCCAGCATTTT
CDR3 protein: CASRGDSNNQPQHF

V gene: TRBV30
D gene: TRBD1
J gene: TRBJ2-5
clone size: many
CDR3 DNA: TGTGCCTGGAATATCCAGGGGGCGAGGAGGGAGACCCAGTACTTC
CDR3 protein: CAWNIQGARRETQYF

V gene: TRBV9
D gene: .
J gene: TRBJ2-5
clone size: .
CDR3 DNA: TGTGCCAGCAGTCAAGGGGGGTCCGGGGAGACCCAGTACTTC
CDR3 protein: CASSQGGSGETQYF

V gene: TRBV29-1
D gene: TRBD2
J gene: TRBJ2-1
clone size: .
CDR3 DNA: TGCAGCGTCCGGGTAGCGGGGAAAAACAATAAGCAGTTCTTC
CDR3 protein: CSVRVAGKNNKQFF

V gene: TRBV20-1
D gene: TRBD1
J gene: TRBJ1-5
clone size: .
CDR3 DNA: TGCAGTGCTCAGGGGGGGGGCAGTAGCAACCAGCCCCAGCATTTT
CDR3 protein: CSAQGGGSSNQPQHF

V gene: TRBV7-2
D gene: TRBD2
J gene: TRBJ2-2
clone size: .
CDR3 DNA: TGTGCCAGCAGCTTACTTGGGACTAGCGGGACCGGGGAGCTGTTTTTT
CDR3 protein: CASSLLGTSGTGELFF

V gene: TRBV11-3
D gene: .
J gene: TRBJ1-3
clone size: .
CDR3 DNA: TGTGCCAGCAGCTCGGGGGGGGCCTTTGGAAACACCATATATTTT
CDR3 protein: CASSSGGAFGNTIYF

V gene: TRBV20-1
D gene: .
J gene: TRBJ2-7
clone size: many
CDR3 DNA: TGCAGTGCTAGAGGCCCTTCACGAGCCTACGAGCAGTACTTC
CDR3 protein: CSARGPSRAYEQYF

V gene: TRBV7-9
D gene: .
J gene: TRBJ2-1
clone size: many
CDR3 DNA: TGTGCCAGCAATCAGGGGTCGCTGAGTCTCTTC
CDR3 protein: CASNQGSLSLF

V gene: TRBV19
D gene: TRBD2
J gene: TRBJ2-5
clone size: once
CDR3 DNA: TGTGCCAGTACAGAGGGCAGGGAGGGTTATCAGCCCCAGTACTTC
CDR3 protein: CASTEGREGYQPQYF

V gene: TRBV5-1
D gene: TRBD1
J gene: TRBJ2-6
clone size: .
CDR3 DNA: TGCGCCAGCAGCTTGGGAGGGACAGGGTTGACTTTC
CDR3 protein: CASSLGGTGLTF

V gene: TRBV20-1
D gene: .
J gene: TRBJ2-5
clone size: many
CDR3 DNA: TGCAGTGCTAGAAGGCGGGGCGGAGAGACCCAGTACTTC
CDR3 protein: CSARRRGGETQYF

V gene: TRBV6-4
D gene: TRBD2
J gene: TRBJ2-3
clone size: many
CDR3 DNA: TGTGCCAGCAGTGCTGTGGGCGGGAGGGCCGAGGGTTTTCTCACAGATACGCAGTATTTT
CDR3 protein: CASSAVGGRAEGFLTDTQYF

V gene: TRBV7-9
D gene: .
J gene: TRBJ1-5
clone size: many
CDR3 DNA: TGTGCCAGCAGCTTATTAGGGAGCAATCAGCCCCAGCATTTT
CDR3 protein: CASSLLGSNQPQHF

V gene: TRBV20-1
D gene: .
J gene: TRBJ1-5
clone size: .
CDR3 DNA: TGCAGTGCCCCAACAGCACTTCGAGAGACCCAGCATTTT
CDR3 protein: CSAPTALRETQHF

V gene: TRBV7-6
D gene: .
J gene: TRBJ2-7
clone size: many
CDR3 DNA: TGTGCCAGCAGCTCAGGATTCAGGAAGATCGACGAGCAGTACTTC
CDR3 protein: CASSSGFRKIDEQYF

V gene: TRBV6-5
D gene: TRBD2
J gene: TRBJ2-1
clone size: .
CDR3 DNA: TGTGCCAGCACCCCTAGCGGCTACTCCTACAATGAGCAGTTCTTC
CDR3 protein: CASTPSGYSYNEQFF

V gene: TRBV30
D gene: TRBD2
J gene: TRBJ2-3
clone size: many
CDR3 DNA: TGTGCCTGGAGTGTACCGAGAAGCGGGAGGTCGGATACGCAGTATTTT
CDR3 protein: CAWSVPRSGRSDTQYF

V gene: TRBV7-8
D gene: TRBD1
J gene: TRBJ2-5
clone size: .
CDR3 DNA: TGTGCCAGCAGCTTCTGGGCGAGGGCAGGGGGTAGGGAGACCCAGTACTTC
CDR3 protein: CASSFWARAGGRETQYF

V gene: TRBV5-5
D gene: TRBD2
J gene: TRBJ2-1
clone size: .
CDR3 DNA: TGTGCCAGCAGTTTTAGCGGGAAGACCTGCAATGAGCAGTTCTTC
CDR3 protein: CASSFSGKTCNEQFF

V gene: TRBV11-3
D gene: .
J gene: TRBJ2-5
clone size: .
CDR3 DNA: TGTGCCAGCAGCTTAGGGTGGTCCCCCACGGGAGAGACCCAGTACTTC
CDR3 protein: CASSLGWSPTGETQYF

V gene: TRBV20-1
D gene: .
J gene: TRBJ1-1
clone size: .
CDR3 DNA: TGCAGTGCTAGGAATTCGGACACGGGGACTGAAGCTTTCTTT
CDR3 protein: CSARNSDTGTEAFF

V gene: TRBV10-3
D gene: .
J gene: TRBJ2-2
clone size: many
CDR3 DNA: TGTGCCATCAGTCCGGTCCCTCGGGACACCGGGGAGCTGTTTTTT
CDR3 protein: CAISPVPRDTGELFF

V gene: TRBV5-1
D gene: .
J gene: TRBJ2-6
clone size: many
CDR3 DNA: TGCGCCAGCAGCCTAGACAGGACCGGGGCCAACGTCCTGACTTTC
CDR3 protein: CASSLDRTGANVLTF

V gene: TRBV7-3
D gene: .
J gene: TRBJ1-3
clone size: .
CDR3 DNA: TGTGCCAGCAGCTTAACAAGGGGGATGAACACCATATATTTT
CDR3 protein: CASSLTRGMNTIYF

V gene: TRBV28
D gene: .
J gene: TRBJ1-1
clone size: .
CDR3 DNA: TGTGCCTGGACTAAAACTAACGGAGGGGGAACTGAAGCTTTCTTT
CDR3 protein: CAWTKTNGGGTEAFF

V gene: TRBV18
D gene: TRBD2
J gene: TRBJ2-1
clone size: few
CDR3 DNA: TGTGCCAGCTCACCATTTACTAGCGAGGGCAATGAGCAGTTCTTC
CDR3 protein: CASSPFTSEGNEQFF

V gene: TRBV19
D gene: .
J gene: TRBJ2-3
clone size: many
CDR3 DNA: TGTGCCAGTAGTATAGATAGCGGGACAGGCACAGATACGCAGTATTTT
CDR3 protein: CASSIDSGTGTDTQYF

V gene: TRBV6-1
D gene: TRBD1
J gene: TRBJ1-5
clone size: few
CDR3 DNA: TGTGCCAGCAGTCAACAAGGGGACAGACACAATCAGCCCCAGCATTTT
CDR3 protein: CASSQQGDRHNQPQHF

V gene: TRBV7-9
D gene: TRBD1
J gene: TRBJ1-4
clone size: .
CDR3 DNA: TGTGCCAGCAGCTTAGACCTGGCGGGACAGGGGTTGGTACTGTTTTTT
CDR3 protein: CASSLDLAGQGLVLFF

V gene: TRBV19
D gene: TRBD1
J gene: TRBJ2-7
clone size: many
CDR3 DNA: TGTGCCAGTAGTATTCGTCCGGGACAGGGATCCTACGAGCAGTACTTC
CDR3 protein: CASSIRPGQGSYEQYF

V gene: TRBV2
D gene: .
J gene: TRBJ2-1
clone size: many
CDR3 DNA: TGTGCCAGCAGTGTATCGCGGGGCCCATACAATGAGCAGTTCTTC
CDR3 protein: CASSVSRGPYNEQFF

V gene: TRBV24-1
D gene: TRBD2
J gene: TRBJ2-5
clone size: .
CDR3 DNA: TGTGCCACCAGTGACCCCGGGGGGGGTCCGGGGAAAGAGACCCAGTACTTC
CDR3 protein: CATSDPGGGPGKETQYF

V gene: TRBV12-3/TRBV12-4
D gene: .
J gene: TRBJ1-6
clone size: .
CDR3 DNA: TGTGCCAGCAGTTTAGCGTTTCGGCTGGAGAGACCCCTCCACTTT
CDR3 protein: CASSLAFRLERPLHF

V gene: TRBV6-5
D gene: .
J gene: TRBJ2-7
clone size: .
CDR3 DNA: TGTGCCAGCAGTTACTCGAAAGGTTACGAGCAGTACTTC
CDR3 protein: CASSYSKGYEQYF

V gene: TRBV5-8
D gene: .
J gene: TRBJ2-5
clone size: many
CDR3 DNA: TGTGCCAGCAGCTTGAGAACAGAGTACCAAGAGACCCAGTACTTC
CDR3 protein: CASSLRTEYQETQYF

V gene: TRBV5-4
D gene: .
J gene: TRBJ2-1
clone size: .
CDR3 DNA: TGTACCAGCAGCTTGAGGGGAAGGAATGAGCAGTTCTTC
CDR3 protein: CTSSLRGRNEQFF

V gene: TRBV5-5
D gene: .
J gene: TRBJ1-1
clone size: .
CDR3 DNA: TGTGCCAGCAGCCCGAGGGGGGAAGGAAACACTGAAGCTTTCTTT
CDR3 protein: CASSPRGEGNTEAFF

V gene: TRBV6-1
D gene: TRBD1
J gene: TRBJ2-3
clone size: few
CDR3 DNA: TGTGCCAGCACACCTCCCGGGACAGGGGGCAGGGATACGCAGTATTTT
CDR3 protein: CASTPPGTGGRDTQYF